The following is a TCR beta chain sequence with its context. Its cognate antigen is unknown. The germline V gene has CDR1 LGHNA and CDR2 YSLEER. Unmatched junction bases numbered 6, after V lost 2 bases and J lost 7 bases. This CDR3 spans 16 amino acids. The record originates from a study of cytomegalovirus exposure and HLA in healthy donors. Study results and limitations: TCR beta chains associated with HLA were, in a later analysis, more clonally expanded than equally common others. A later analysis showed TCR association rates differing by HLA locus, peaking at DRB1 and lowest at HLA-C. There was a cluster of highly shared sequence variants that was likely a sequencing artifact. Reportedly, HLA-A and HLA-B alleles of most subjects were accurately predicted from TCR beta.

The study ran its PCR with 60 Vbeta and 13 Jbeta primers. Libraries were prepared by immunoSEQ multiplex PCR; TCRdb keeps only in-frame clonotypes and omits some of them. Found here are 100,000 to 150,000 clones, about two thirds of them singletons; the top ten hold less than 5%. The source is a man over 45 in good health and CMV-seropositive. Sequencing was performed on PBMCs. The chain uses TRBV4-3 and TRBJ2-1, with 12 nucleotides matching TRBD2. CDR3 region: CASSQLAGGPTNEQFF. CDR3 DNA: TGCGCCAGCAGCCAACTAGCGGGAGGGCCTACGAATGAGCAGTTCTTC.